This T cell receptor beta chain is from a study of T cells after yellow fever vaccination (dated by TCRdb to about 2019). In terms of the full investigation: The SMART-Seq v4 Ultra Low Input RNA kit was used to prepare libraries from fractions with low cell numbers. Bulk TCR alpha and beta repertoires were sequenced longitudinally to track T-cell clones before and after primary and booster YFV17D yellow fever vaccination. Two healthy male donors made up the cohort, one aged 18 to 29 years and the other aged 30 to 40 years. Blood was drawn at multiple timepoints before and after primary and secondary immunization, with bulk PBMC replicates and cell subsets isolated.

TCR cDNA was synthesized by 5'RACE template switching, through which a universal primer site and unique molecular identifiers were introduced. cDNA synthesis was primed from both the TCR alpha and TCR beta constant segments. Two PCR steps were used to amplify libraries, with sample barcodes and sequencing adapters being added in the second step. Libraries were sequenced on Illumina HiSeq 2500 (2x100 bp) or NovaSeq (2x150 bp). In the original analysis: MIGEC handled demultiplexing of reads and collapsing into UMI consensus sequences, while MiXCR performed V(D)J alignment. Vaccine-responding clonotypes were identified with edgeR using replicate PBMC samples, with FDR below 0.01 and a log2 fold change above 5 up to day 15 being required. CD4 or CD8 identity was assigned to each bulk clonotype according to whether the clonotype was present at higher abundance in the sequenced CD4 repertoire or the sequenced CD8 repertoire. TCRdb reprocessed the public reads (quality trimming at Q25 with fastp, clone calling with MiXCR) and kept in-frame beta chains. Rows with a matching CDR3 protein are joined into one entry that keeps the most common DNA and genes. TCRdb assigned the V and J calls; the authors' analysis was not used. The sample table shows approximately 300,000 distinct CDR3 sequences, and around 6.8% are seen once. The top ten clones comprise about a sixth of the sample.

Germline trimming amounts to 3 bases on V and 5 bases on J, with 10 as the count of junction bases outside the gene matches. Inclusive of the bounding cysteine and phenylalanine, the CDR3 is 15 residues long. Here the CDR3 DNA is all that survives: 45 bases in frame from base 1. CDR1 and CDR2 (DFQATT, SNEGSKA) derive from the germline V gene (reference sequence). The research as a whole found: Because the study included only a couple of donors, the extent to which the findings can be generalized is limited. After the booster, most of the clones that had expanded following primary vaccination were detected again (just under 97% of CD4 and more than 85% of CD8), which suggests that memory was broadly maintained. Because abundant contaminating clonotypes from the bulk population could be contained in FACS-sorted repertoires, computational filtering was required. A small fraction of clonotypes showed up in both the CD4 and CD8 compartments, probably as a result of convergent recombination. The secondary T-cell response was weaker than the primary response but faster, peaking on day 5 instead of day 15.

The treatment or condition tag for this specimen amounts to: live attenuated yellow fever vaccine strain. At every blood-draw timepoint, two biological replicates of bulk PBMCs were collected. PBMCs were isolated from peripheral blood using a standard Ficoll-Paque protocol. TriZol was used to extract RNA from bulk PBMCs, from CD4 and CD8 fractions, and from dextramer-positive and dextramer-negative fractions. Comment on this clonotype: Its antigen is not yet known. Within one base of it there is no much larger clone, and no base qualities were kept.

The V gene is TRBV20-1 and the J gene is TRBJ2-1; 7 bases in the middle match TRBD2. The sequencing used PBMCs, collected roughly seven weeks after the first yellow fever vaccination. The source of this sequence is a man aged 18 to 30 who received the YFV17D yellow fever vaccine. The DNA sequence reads TGCAGTGCTAGGAACATAGCGGGTGTCCACAATGAGCAGTTCTTC. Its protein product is CSARNIAGVHNEQFF.